A selection of T cell receptor beta chains follows, all from one sample in a study of T cell repertoires in cytomegalovirus infection. Each CDR3 protein gets one entry after TCRdb re-called the reads with MiXCR. The sample lists almost 90,000 distinct CDR3 sequences, less than 30% occurring once. These TCRs' antigens remain unknown. The starting material was CD8+ T cells from cultured PBMCs, obtained from culture after CMV antigen stimulation. Source of these receptors: a human donor in good health (CMV status not recorded). Some clones in this sample may be carry-over from other donors' samples. The CDR3 runs from the conserved cysteine through the conserved F or W. Each record gives: D gene, V gene, J gene, clone size, CDR3 DNA, CDR3 protein. A D gene is named only where the DNA matches it firmly. Size tells how often a clone was seen (once, few, many) or the class of an expanded clone, and some rows leave it out.

TRBD2	TRBV28	TRBJ2-3	.	TGTGCCAGCAGTTTAACTAGCGGGTCCCTCACAGATACGCAGTATTTT	CASSLTSGSLTDTQYF
.	TRBV2	TRBJ2-7	few	TGTGCCAGCAGTCAGACCGGGCCTGGGGACGAGCAGTACTTC	CASSQTGPGDEQYF
TRBD1	TRBV6-2/TRBV6-3	TRBJ1-1	few	TGTGCCAGCAGTTACTTCGGGACAGGGGGAACAAACACTGAAGCTTTCTTT	CASSYFGTGGTNTEAFF
.	TRBV27	TRBJ2-7	few	TGTGCCAGCAGTCTTACAGGGTCCTACGAGCAGTACTTC	CASSLTGSYEQYF
.	TRBV5-1	TRBJ1-6	few	TGCGCCAGCAGCTTCGGCCGGGAAGAGGGTTCACCCCTCCACTTT	CASSFGREEGSPLHF
.	TRBV30	TRBJ1-1	.	TGTGCCTGGAGCGGGGACATAAACACTGAAGCTTTCTTT	CAWSGDINTEAFF
.	TRBV28	TRBJ2-7	.	TGTGCCAGCAGTCCTAGGGCTTTGCAGGGCGAGCAGTACTTC	CASSPRALQGEQYF
.	TRBV30	TRBJ1-5	.	TGTGCCTGGAGTATGGCCGGTCGCAATCAGCCCCAGCATTTT	CAWSMAGRNQPQHF
.	TRBV9	TRBJ2-7	few	TGTGCCAGCAGCGCCGATCGGACTGGAGCTTCCTACGAGCAGTACTTC	CASSADRTGASYEQYF
TRBD2	TRBV7-2	TRBJ2-5	many	TGTGCCAGCAGCCCGATAGCGGGAGGGCCCGGAGGGACCCAGTACTTC	CASSPIAGGPGGTQYF
TRBD2	TRBV25-1	TRBJ2-1	many	TGTGCCAGCAGTGAATGGGAGGGATACAATGAGCAGTTCTTC	CASSEWEGYNEQFF
TRBD1	TRBV5-5	TRBJ1-1	.	TGTGCCAGCAGCTTGGACAGGGGGATAATGAACACTGAAGCTTTCTTT	CASSLDRGIMNTEAFF
TRBD1	TRBV27	TRBJ1-1	many	TGTGCCAGCAGTATAAACAGGGGGACTGAAGCTTTCTTT	CASSINRGTEAFF
.	TRBV12-3/TRBV12-4	TRBJ2-2	many	TGTGCCAGCTGGGGGGCCATCCAACGGGGTTACACCGGGGAGCTGTTTTTT	CASWGAIQRGYTGELFF
TRBD1	TRBV7-8	TRBJ2-7	.	TGTGCCAGCAGCCCCGGGACAGGGGCCGGTTTCGAGCAGTACTTC	CASSPGTGAGFEQYF
.	TRBV9	TRBJ1-1	.	TGTGCCAGCAGCGCAGGGGTTTCTACTGAAGCTTTCTTT	CASSAGVSTEAFF
.	TRBV7-8	TRBJ1-1	.	TGTGCCAGCAGCTCGACGGAAAGCACTGAAGCTTTCTTT	CASSSTESTEAFF
TRBD1	TRBV12-3/TRBV12-4	TRBJ2-1	.	TGTGCCAGCAGGGACAGGGGCCCTAATGAGCAGTTCTTC	CASRDRGPNEQFF
.	TRBV5-4	TRBJ1-1	.	TGTGCCAGCAGCTTAGGGTCTCGAGGGATGGGTGAAGCTTTCTTT	CASSLGSRGMGEAFF
.	TRBV9	TRBJ2-2	.	TGTGCCAGCAGTCCAGGGGCGGGCGGGGAGCTGTTTTTT	CASSPGAGGELFF
.	TRBV7-9	TRBJ2-7	few	TGTGCCAGCAGCTTAGCGATCGGAGCCAATCCCGAGCAGTACTTC	CASSLAIGANPEQYF
.	TRBV6-2/TRBV6-3	TRBJ1-6	few	TGTGCCAGCAGTTACGATGAGGGGTTTAGATCACCCCTCCACTTT	CASSYDEGFRSPLHF
.	TRBV7-8	TRBJ1-5	many	TGTGCCAGCAGCTCGGACGGTAGCAGGGATCAGCCCCAGCATTTT	CASSSDGSRDQPQHF
.	TRBV12-3/TRBV12-4	TRBJ1-1	many	TGTGCCAGCACGCGGTTCGGGATGACTGAAGCTTTCTTT	CASTRFGMTEAFF
.	TRBV29-1	TRBJ2-4	.	TGCAGCGTTCATGACAGCTTATCAGCCAAAAACATTCAGTACTTC	CSVHDSLSAKNIQYF
.	TRBV6-2/TRBV6-3	TRBJ2-7	many	TGTGCCAGCAGTTACTCCCAGTCCTACGAGCAGTACTTC	CASSYSQSYEQYF
TRBD1	TRBV3-1	TRBJ1-1	many	TGTGCCAGCAGCGCCCGTGCAGGGGGATATACTGAAGCTTTCTTT	CASSARAGGYTEAFF
.	TRBV19	TRBJ1-2	many	TGTGCCAGTAGTATTTCTACGAACTATGGCTACACCTTC	CASSISTNYGYTF
.	TRBV30	TRBJ1-1	few	TGTGCCTGGTCTAGGGGAACAGTGAAGGTAAATGCGAACACTGAAGCTTTCTTT	CAWSRGTVKVNANTEAFF
.	TRBV6-2/TRBV6-3	TRBJ2-3	many	TGTGCCAGCAGTTTGCAGGGGAGGACAGATACGCAGTATTTT	CASSLQGRTDTQYF
.	TRBV7-8	TRBJ1-2	many	TGTGCCAGCAGCTTAGCGAGTGCAGGGGAGAGCTATGGCTACACCTTC	CASSLASAGESYGYTF
TRBD1	TRBV9	TRBJ1-1	.	TGTGCCAGCAGCGGTCAGGGGGACACTGAAGCTTTCTTT	CASSGQGDTEAFF
.	TRBV19	TRBJ1-1	.	TGTGCCAGTAGTATTGCCCAGGGTGGAAACACTGAAGCTTTCTTT	CASSIAQGGNTEAFF
.	TRBV12-3/TRBV12-4	TRBJ2-1	many	TGTGCCAGCACCCTGGGGAGCTACAATGAGCAGTTCTTC	CASTLGSYNEQFF
TRBD1	TRBV27	TRBJ1-1	.	TGTGCCAGCAGTCCACAGGGGGGGGGCACTGAAGCTTTCTTT	CASSPQGGGTEAFF
TRBD1	TRBV7-4	TRBJ1-5	few	TGTGCCAGCAGCCAGACAGGGTGGGGCAATCAGCCCCAGCATTTT	CASSQTGWGNQPQHF
.	TRBV7-8	TRBJ1-5	.	TGTGCCAGCAGCTTAGAGGGGGGTTATAGCAATCAGCCCCAGCATTTT	CASSLEGGYSNQPQHF
.	TRBV14	TRBJ2-2	.	TGTGCCAGCAGCCAAGATAGACTCTCCGGGGAGCTGTTTTTT	CASSQDRLSGELFF
.	TRBV27	TRBJ2-7	.	TGTGCCAGCAGCCTGGGGGCGGTGGACTACGAGCAGTACTTC	CASSLGAVDYEQYF
.	TRBV4-2	TRBJ2-2	few	TGTGCCAGCAGCCAAGTCAACGGGGAGCTGTTTTTT	CASSQVNGELFF
.	TRBV9	TRBJ1-1	.	TGTGCCAGCAGCACCACCCCCGCAGGGACTGAAGCTTTCTTT	CASSTTPAGTEAFF
TRBD1	TRBV7-2	TRBJ1-1	few	TGTGCCAGCAGCTTATCGGCAGGGGGTATGTTGGGCGACACTGAAGCTTTCTTT	CASSLSAGGMLGDTEAFF
TRBD2	TRBV5-5	TRBJ2-1	.	TGTGCCAGCAGCCCGCCCTCCCTAGCGGGTACGGACAATGAGCAGTTCTTC	CASSPPSLAGTDNEQFF
.	TRBV27	TRBJ2-2	.	TGTGCCAGCAGTTTAAGGGGGGGCTTCACCGGGGAGCTGTTTTTT	CASSLRGGFTGELFF
.	TRBV11-3	TRBJ2-1	.	TGTGCCAGCAGCTTAGCGTTGGGACTCCGCTACAATGAGCAGTTCTTC	CASSLALGLRYNEQFF
TRBD2	TRBV12-3/TRBV12-4	TRBJ2-1	few	TGTGCCAGCAGTTCGACTAGCGGGTACTACAATGAGCAGTTCTTC	CASSSTSGYYNEQFF
TRBD2	TRBV7-2	TRBJ2-2	once	TGTGCCAGCAGCTTGGGACTAGCGGGGGGCCTGGGCGGGTCCGGGGAGCTGTTTTTT	CASSLGLAGGLGGSGELFF
.	TRBV7-2	TRBJ1-5	many	TGTGCCAGCAGCTTATTAACAGGTTCAAATCAGCCCCAGCATTTT	CASSLLTGSNQPQHF
TRBD2	TRBV6-4	TRBJ2-3	many	TGTGCCAGCAGTGACCTAGCGGGGGAGGCAGATACGCAGTATTTT	CASSDLAGEADTQYF
.	TRBV7-8	TRBJ2-3	many	TGTGCCAGCAGCGGAGGGGTATTGAGCACAGATACGCAGTATTTT	CASSGGVLSTDTQYF
TRBD2	TRBV24-1	TRBJ2-3	.	TGTGCCACCAGTGTGAAGGCGGGGGGGCAAGATACGCAGTATTTT	CATSVKAGGQDTQYF
.	TRBV7-9	TRBJ1-1	once	TGTGCCAGCACCTCCCCAAGACGGGGCACTGAAGCTTTCTTT	CASTSPRRGTEAFF
.	TRBV9	TRBJ2-7	.	TGTGCCAGCAGCGTAGGGAGGGCAACCTACGAGCAGTACTTC	CASSVGRATYEQYF
TRBD2	TRBV19	TRBJ2-3	few	TGTGCCAGTAGTATCAGCGGGGGGATCACAGATACGCAGTATTTT	CASSISGGITDTQYF
TRBD2	TRBV27	TRBJ2-5	.	TGTGCCAGCAGTTTCGGGACTAGCGGGGAGATCCAAGAGACCCAGTACTTC	CASSFGTSGEIQETQYF
TRBD2	TRBV5-5	TRBJ2-1	few	TGTGCCAGCAGCTTGGGCGGGGGGTTTCCCAATGAGCAGTTCTTC	CASSLGGGFPNEQFF
.	TRBV28	TRBJ1-2	.	TGTGCCAGCAGCCCTCGGGGCAGGGAGAGCTATGGCTACACCTTC	CASSPRGRESYGYTF